This T cell receptor beta chain stems from a study of blood T cell repertoires in COVID-19. Study at large: Two negative PCRs, clearance, or symptom resolution had been documented for recovered Cohort 3 donors. Acute-phase and convalescent COVID-19 samples originated in the United States, Italy and Spain.

The table lists this clone with a few counts. Repertoires were generated with immunoSEQ multiplex PCR, while TCRdb's copy carries only in-frame clones and drops some. The sample has 200,000 to 250,000 clones, less than 90% seen once; the top ten hold 3% to 3.5%. Germline-derived CDR1 and CDR2 are LGHNA and YSLEER. The CDR3 has 14 residues. Trimming stripped 1 base from V and 10 bases from J, with 11 bases between. In terms of age and location, participants ranged from roughly 18 to 90 years and lived in approximately 26 US areas. Sequencing was carried out using PBMCs or T cells enriched from blood (not recorded which). This sequence joins TRBV4-3 and TRBJ1-6; D is uncertain. The TCR comes from a woman aged 45-65 years in a cohort exposed to, infected with or recovered from COVID-19 (not recorded which). In DNA, the CDR3 is TGCGCCAGCAGCCAAGGGATGGAGGCCTCACCCCTCCACTTT. Its protein product is CASSQGMEASPLHF.